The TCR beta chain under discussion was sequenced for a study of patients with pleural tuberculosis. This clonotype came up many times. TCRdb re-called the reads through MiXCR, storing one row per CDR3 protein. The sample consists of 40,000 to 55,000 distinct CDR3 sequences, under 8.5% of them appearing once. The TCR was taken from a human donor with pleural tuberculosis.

In nucleotides, the CDR3 is TGTGCCAGCAGTCAGTCTTACTACCAAGAGACCCAGTACTTC. Translated, it gives CASSQSYYQETQYF. The J gene is TRBJ2-5, the V gene TRBV6-1; D uncertain. Trimming took off 5 bases at V and 0 bases at J, with 10 bases between the two ends. Germline CDR1 MNHNS, CDR2 SASEGT. The CDR3 has 14 residues.